The 5 T cell receptor beta chains reported below all come from one sample, sequenced in a study of blood T cell repertoires in COVID-19. The data were produced by immunoSEQ multiplex PCR, yet TCRdb's version contains in-frame clones alone and is incomplete. Found here are 150,000 to 200,000 clones, roughly four fifths of them singletons; the top ten hold approximately 11%. Sequenced sample: peripheral blood. These receptor sequences come from a man in his fifties or sixties with active or convalescent COVID-19.

A note on this clone: The same CDR3 is also encoded by other DNA sequences in this sample. The J gene is TRBJ1-5, the V gene TRBV5-1; TRBD1 aligns across 7 bases. The V gene end was trimmed by 0 bases and the J gene end by 3 bases; junction bases not matched to a gene: 3. CDR3 size: 15 residues. The germline CDR1 and CDR2 sequences are SGHRS and YFSETQ. For the CDR3, the DNA is TGCGCCAGCAGCTTGGGCGGGACAGACAATCAGCCCCAGCATTTT. Protein sequence: CASSLGGTDNQPQHF.

This rearrangement joins TRBV7-6 to TRBJ2-1; TRBD2 aligns across 12 bases. V dropped 1 base and J dropped 4; count of bases not matched to a gene: 2. Germline V CDR1 and CDR2: SGHVS, FNYEAQ. The CDR3 has 16 amino acids. The CDR3 spells CASSLGGTSGYNEQFF. The CDR3 nucleotides read TGTGCCAGCAGCTTAGGAGGGACTAGCGGGTACAATGAGCAGTTCTTC.

The chain recombines TRBV12-3 or TRBV12-4 with TRBJ1-3; 9 nucleotides agree with TRBD1. The V gene end was trimmed by 6 bases and the J gene end by 7 bases; junction bases not matched to a gene: 4. The CDR3 spans 13 residues. The CDR3 loop is CASSATGGNTIYF. The CDR3 DNA follows: TGTGCCAGCAGCGCGACAGGGGGGAACACCATATATTTT.

The rearrangement links TRBV6-5 to TRBJ1-5; 9 nucleotides match TRBD1. The ends lost 8 bases at V and 4 bases at J; junction bases unmatched: 9. CDR1 MNHEY and CDR2 SVGAGI come from the germline V gene. This CDR3 region has 15 residues. CDR3 loop: CASHAGQGTNQPQHF. As DNA, the CDR3 is TGTGCCAGCCACGCGGGACAGGGAACAAATCAGCCCCAGCATTTT.

The chain combines TRBV7-9 with TRBJ1-1; TRBD1 might be the D (5 bases). Trimming pared 2 bases from V and 10 bases from J, leaving 14 bases between. The CDR3 has 13 residues. Germline V gene sequence: CDR1 SEHNR, CDR2 FQNEAQ (reference sequence). CDR3 sequence: CASSLTTRDGAFF. The CDR3 nucleotides are TGTGCCAGCAGCTTAACGACCAGGGATGGAGCTTTCTTT. Combining the CDR3 with reference TRBV7-9 and TRBJ1-1 gives the whole variable domain DTGVSQNPRHKITKRGQNVTFRCDPISEHNRLYWYRQTLGQGPEFLTYFQNEAQLEKSRLLSDRFSAERPKGSFSTLEIQRTEQGDSAMYLCASSLTTRDGAFFGQGTRLTVV.